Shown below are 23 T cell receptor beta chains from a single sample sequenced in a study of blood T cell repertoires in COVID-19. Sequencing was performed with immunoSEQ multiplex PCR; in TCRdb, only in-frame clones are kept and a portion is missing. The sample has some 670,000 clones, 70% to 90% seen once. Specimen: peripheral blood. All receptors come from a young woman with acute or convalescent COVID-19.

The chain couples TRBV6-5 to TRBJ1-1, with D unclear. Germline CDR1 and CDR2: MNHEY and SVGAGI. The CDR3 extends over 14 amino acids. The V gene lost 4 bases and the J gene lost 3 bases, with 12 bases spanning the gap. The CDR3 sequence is CASSSVGADTEAFF. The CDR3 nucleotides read TGTGCCAGCAGTTCGGTCGGAGCCGACACTGAAGCTTTCTTT.

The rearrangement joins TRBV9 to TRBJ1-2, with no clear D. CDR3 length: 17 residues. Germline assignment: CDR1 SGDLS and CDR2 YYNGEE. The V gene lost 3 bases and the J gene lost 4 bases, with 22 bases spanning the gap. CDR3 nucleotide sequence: TGTGCCAGCAGCGCCAACTGGAGGCCCGCCGGGTCCTATGGCTACACCTTC. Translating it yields CASSANWRPAGSYGYTF.

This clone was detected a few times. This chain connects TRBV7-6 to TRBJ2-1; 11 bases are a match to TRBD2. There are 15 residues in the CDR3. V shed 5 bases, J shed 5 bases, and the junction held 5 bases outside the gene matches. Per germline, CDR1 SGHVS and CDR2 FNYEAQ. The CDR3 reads CASSRTSGGNNEQFF. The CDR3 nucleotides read TGTGCCAGCAGCCGTACTAGCGGGGGAAACAATGAGCAGTTCTTC.

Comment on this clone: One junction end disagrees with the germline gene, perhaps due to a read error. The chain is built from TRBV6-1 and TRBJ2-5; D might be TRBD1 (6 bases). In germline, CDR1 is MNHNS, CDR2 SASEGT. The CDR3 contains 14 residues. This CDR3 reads CASSEAPGQGTQYF. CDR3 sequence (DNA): TGTGCCAGCAGTGAAGCCCCGGGACAAGGGACCCAGTACTTC.

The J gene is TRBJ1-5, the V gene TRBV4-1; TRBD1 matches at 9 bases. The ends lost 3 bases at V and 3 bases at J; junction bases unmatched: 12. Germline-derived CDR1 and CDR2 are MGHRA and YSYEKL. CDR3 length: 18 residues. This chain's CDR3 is CASSHPRPGQGLNQPQHF. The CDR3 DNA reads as TGCGCCAGCAGCCACCCCCGTCCGGGACAGGGACTCAATCAGCCCCAGCATTTT.

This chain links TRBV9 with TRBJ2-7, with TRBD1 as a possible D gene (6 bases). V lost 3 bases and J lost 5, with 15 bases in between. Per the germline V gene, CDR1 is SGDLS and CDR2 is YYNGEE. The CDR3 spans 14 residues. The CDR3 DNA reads TGTGCCAGCAGCGGCCTCCGGGACAATAACGAGCAGTACTTC. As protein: CASSGLRDNNEQYF.

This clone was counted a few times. The CDR3 spells CATQGRGRDYNEQFF. The CDR3 DNA is TGTGCCACCCAGGGAAGGGGTAGGGATTACAATGAGCAGTTCTTC. The chain employs TRBV24-1 and TRBJ2-1, with TRBD1 as a possible D gene (5 bases). The germline V gene has CDR1 KGHDR and CDR2 SFDVKD. The CDR3 spans 15 residues. V was clipped by 9 bases and J by 4 bases, with 18 bases between them.

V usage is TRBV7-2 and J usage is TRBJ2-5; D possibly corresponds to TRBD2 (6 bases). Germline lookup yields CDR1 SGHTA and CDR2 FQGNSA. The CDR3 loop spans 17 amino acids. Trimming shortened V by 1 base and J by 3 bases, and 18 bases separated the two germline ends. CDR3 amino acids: CASSLGGTSAPKETQYF. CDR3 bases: TGTGCCAGCAGCTTAGGGGGGACTTCAGCCCCTAAAGAGACCCAGTACTTC.

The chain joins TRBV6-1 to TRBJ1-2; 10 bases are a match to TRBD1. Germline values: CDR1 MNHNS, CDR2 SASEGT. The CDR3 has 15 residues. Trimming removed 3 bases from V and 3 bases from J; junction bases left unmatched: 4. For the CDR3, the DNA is TGTGCCAGCAGTGACCCCGGGACAGGGGACTATGGCTACACCTTC. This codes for CASSDPGTGDYGYTF.

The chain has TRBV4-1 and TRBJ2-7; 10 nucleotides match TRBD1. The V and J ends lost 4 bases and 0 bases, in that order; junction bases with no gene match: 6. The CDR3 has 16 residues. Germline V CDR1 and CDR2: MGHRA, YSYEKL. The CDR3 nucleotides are TGCGCCAGCAGCCTCTACGGGACAGGGGTCTCCTACGAGCAGTACTTC. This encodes CASSLYGTGVSYEQYF.

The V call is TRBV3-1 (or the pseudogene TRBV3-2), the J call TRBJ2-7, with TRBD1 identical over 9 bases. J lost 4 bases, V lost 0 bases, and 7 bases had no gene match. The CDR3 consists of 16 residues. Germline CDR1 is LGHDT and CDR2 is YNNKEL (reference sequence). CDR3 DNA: TGTGCCAGCAGCCAAGATTTAGGGACAGGGACGTACGAGCAGTACTTC. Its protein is CASSQDLGTGTYEQYF.

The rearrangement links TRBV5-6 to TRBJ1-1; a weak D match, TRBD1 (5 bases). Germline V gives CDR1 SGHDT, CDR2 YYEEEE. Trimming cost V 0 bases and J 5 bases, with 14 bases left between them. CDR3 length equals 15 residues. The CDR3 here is CASSLAGRGRTEAFF. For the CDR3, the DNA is TGTGCCAGCAGCTTGGCCGGGCGGGGACGAACTGAAGCTTTCTTT.

In DNA, the CDR3 is TGTGCCAGCAGCGCTAGGACAGGGGTGGATGGCTACACCTTC. It is translated as CASSARTGVDGYTF. The V call is TRBV9, the J call TRBJ1-2, with 9 positions matching TRBD1. CDR3 length: 14 amino acids. The V gene's germline CDR1 is SGDLS and CDR2 YYNGEE. V was clipped by 3 bases and J by 6 bases; unmatched bases: 6.

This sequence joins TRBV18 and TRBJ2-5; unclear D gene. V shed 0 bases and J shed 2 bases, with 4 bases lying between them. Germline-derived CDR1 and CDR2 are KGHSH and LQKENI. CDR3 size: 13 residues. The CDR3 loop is CASSPPQQETQYF. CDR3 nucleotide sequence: TGTGCCAGCTCACCACCGCAGCAAGAGACCCAGTACTTC.

The CDR3 region is CASSLGMRAEAFF. The CDR3 bases are TGTGCCAGCAGCTTAGGGATGAGGGCTGAAGCTTTCTTT. J is TRBJ1-1 and V is TRBV13; D is undetermined. In germline, CDR1 is PRHDT, CDR2 FYEKMQ (reference sequence). The CDR3 runs to 13 residues. V lost 0 bases, J lost 6 bases, and 8 bases lay in between.

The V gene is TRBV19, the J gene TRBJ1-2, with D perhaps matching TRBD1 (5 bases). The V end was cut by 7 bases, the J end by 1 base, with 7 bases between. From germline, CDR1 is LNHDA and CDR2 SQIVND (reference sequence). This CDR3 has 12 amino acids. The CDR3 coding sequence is TGTGCCAGTACGGGACTTAACTATGGCTACACCTTC. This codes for CASTGLNYGYTF. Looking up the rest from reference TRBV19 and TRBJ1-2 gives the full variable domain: DGGITQSPKYLFRKEGQNVTLSCEQNLNHDAMYWYRQDPGQGLRLIYYSQIVNDFQKGDIAEGYSVSREKKESFPLTVTSAQKNPTAFYLCASTGLNYGYTFGSGTRLTVV.

The CDR3, as DNA: TGTGCCAGCTCGCCCCTTGGGACAGCTGGGCAGCCCCAGCATTTT. This translates into CASSPLGTAGQPQHF. The V and J genes are TRBV18 and TRBJ1-5, with 7 bases aligning to TRBD1. The CDR3 consists of 15 residues. In germline, CDR1 is KGHSH, CDR2 LQKENI. With 6 bases clipped from V and 7 bases from J, the junction kept 12 bases outside the gene matches.

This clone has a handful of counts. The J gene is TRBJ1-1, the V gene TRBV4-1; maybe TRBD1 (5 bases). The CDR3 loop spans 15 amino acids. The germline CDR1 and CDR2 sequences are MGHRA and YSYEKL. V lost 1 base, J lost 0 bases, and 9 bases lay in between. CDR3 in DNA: TGCGCCAGCAGCCAAGCCGTGGGGCTGAACACTGAAGCTTTCTTT. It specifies CASSQAVGLNTEAFF.

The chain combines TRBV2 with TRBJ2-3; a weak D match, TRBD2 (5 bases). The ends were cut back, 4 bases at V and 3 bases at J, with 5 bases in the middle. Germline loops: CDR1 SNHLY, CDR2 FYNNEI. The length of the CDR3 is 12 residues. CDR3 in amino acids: CASSGTTDTQYF. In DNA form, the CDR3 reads TGTGCCAGCAGTGGGACTACAGATACGCAGTATTTT.

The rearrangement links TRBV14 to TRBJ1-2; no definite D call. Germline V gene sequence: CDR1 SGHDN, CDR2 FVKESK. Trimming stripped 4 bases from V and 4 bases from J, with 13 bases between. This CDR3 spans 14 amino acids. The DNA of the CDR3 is TGTGCCAGCAGCCCCCTGACAAGACCCTATGGCTACACCTTC. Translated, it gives CASSPLTRPYGYTF.

The CDR3 DNA reads as TGTGCCAGCAGTATAGAAGAGACCCAGTACTTC. Translation: CASSIEETQYF. The chain links TRBV6-2 or TRBV6-3 to TRBJ2-5; D is unclear. V was shortened by 5 bases and J by 3 bases, with 4 bases between the two germline ends. This CDR3 region has 11 residues. Germline V lookup: CDR1 MNHEY, CDR2 SVGEGT.

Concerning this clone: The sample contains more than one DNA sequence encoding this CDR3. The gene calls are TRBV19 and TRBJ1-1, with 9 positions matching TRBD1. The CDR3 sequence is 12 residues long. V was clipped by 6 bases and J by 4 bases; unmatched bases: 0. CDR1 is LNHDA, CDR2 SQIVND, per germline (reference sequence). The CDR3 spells CASRTGGTEAFF. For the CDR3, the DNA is TGTGCCAGTAGGACAGGGGGCACTGAAGCTTTCTTT.

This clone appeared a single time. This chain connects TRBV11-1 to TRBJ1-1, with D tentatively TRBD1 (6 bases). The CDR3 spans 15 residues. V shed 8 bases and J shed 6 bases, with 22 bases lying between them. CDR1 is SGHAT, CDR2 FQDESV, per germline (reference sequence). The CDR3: CASAPSGGPRAEAFF. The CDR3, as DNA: TGTGCCAGCGCCCCAAGCGGGGGCCCGCGCGCTGAAGCTTTCTTT. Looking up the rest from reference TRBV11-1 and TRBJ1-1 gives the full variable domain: EAEVAQSPRYKITEKSQAVAFWCDPISGHATLYWYRQILGQGPELLVQFQDESVVDDSQLPKDRFSAERLKGVDSTLKIQPAELGDSAMYLCASAPSGGPRAEAFFGQGTRLTVV.